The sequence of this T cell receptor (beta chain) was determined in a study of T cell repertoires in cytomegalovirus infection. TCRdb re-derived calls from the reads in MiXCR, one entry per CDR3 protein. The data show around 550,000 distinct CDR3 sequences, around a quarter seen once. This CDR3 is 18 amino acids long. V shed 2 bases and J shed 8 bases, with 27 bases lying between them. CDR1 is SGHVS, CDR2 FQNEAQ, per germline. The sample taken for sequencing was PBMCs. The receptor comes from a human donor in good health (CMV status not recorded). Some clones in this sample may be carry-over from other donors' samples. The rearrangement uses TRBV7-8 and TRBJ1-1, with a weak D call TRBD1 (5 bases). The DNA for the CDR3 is TGTGCCAGCAGCTTATCGGGGACGGGCCCTGTTGGGCGAGGGGAAGCTTTCTTT. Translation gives CASSLSGTGPVGRGEAFF.